This T cell receptor beta chain was sequenced during a study of Ad26.COV2.S vaccination and SARS-CoV-2 variants. Points from the study as a whole: Vaccinees and placebo recipients showed similar non-spike TCR breadth. It was reported that spike-specific CD8+ and CD4+ T cell responses were substantially broad after vaccination. While placebo recipients had lower spike-specific TCR breadth, vaccine recipients had more.

A note on this clone: The antigen remains unidentified.

J lost 8 bases, V lost 2 bases, and 3 bases had no gene match. This CDR3 is 14 amino acids long. Germline V gene lookup returns CDR1 SGHVS and CDR2 FNYEAQ. Clones were sequenced by immunoSEQ multiplex PCR, and TCRdb holds only the in-frame ones, with some missing. The data show 97,000 or so clones, roughly 75% seen once. The origin of this receptor is a human donor who had recovered from COVID-19. This specimen consisted of peripheral blood, obtained after recovery from COVID-19. The chain is built from TRBV7-6 and TRBJ1-4; 9 bases agree with TRBD1. CDR3 in amino acids: CASSLSTGGEKLFF. The CDR3 DNA sequence: TGTGCCAGCAGCTTATCAACAGGGGGCGAAAAACTGTTTTTT.